Following are 18 T cell receptor beta chains from one sample sequenced in a study of blood T cell repertoires in COVID-19. Generated by immunoSEQ multiplex PCR, the TCRdb table keeps only in-frame clones and is missing some. The table includes about 410,000 clones, 70% to 90% detected once. The sample comprised peripheral blood. These receptors came from a middle-aged woman with COVID-19, enrolled during active disease.

The chain is built from TRBV5-6 and TRBJ1-2; 10 bases align to TRBD1. In germline, CDR1 is SGHDT, CDR2 YYEEEE. Germline trimming cut 4 bases from V and 4 bases from J; bases unmatched to any gene: 7. The CDR3 runs 15 residues. The DNA for the CDR3 is TGTGCCAGCAGCATCTCGACAGGGGGCCCCTATGGCTACACCTTC. It translates to CASSISTGGPYGYTF. Based on the CDR3 plus reference TRBV5-6 and TRBJ1-2, the full variable domain is DAGVTQSPTHLIKTRGQQVTLRCSPKSGHDTVSWYQQALGQGPQFIFQYYEEEERQRGNFPDRFSGHQFPNYSSELNVNALLLGDSALYLCASSISTGGPYGYTFGSGTRLTVV.

This clone was counted a few times. The V gene is TRBV27, the J gene TRBJ1-1; D is possibly TRBD1 (5 bases). CDR1 and CDR2 (germline): MNHEY, SMNVEV (reference sequence). Deletions cut 5 bases from V and 4 bases from J, with 14 bases between. The CDR3 runs 14 residues. CDR3 DNA sequence: TGTGCCAGCAGTCCCCCCCCCGGGGGCACTGAAGCTTTCTTT. This codes for CASSPPPGGTEAFF.

Here the CDR3 DNA reads TGTGCCAACTTTACAGGGCTCCAAGAGACCCAGTACTTC. This encodes CANFTGLQETQYF. V usage is TRBV6-5 and J usage is TRBJ2-5; tentatively, D is TRBD1 (6 bases). The V gene lost 10 bases and the J gene lost 1 base, with 13 bases spanning the gap. The CDR3 has 13 residues. Germline-derived CDR1 and CDR2 are MNHEY and SVGAGI.

CDR3 loop: CASSLRTASTDTQYF. In DNA, the CDR3 is TGTGCCAGCAGCCTCAGGACAGCAAGCACAGATACGCAGTATTTT. The rearrangement uses TRBV7-3 and TRBJ2-3, with D possibly TRBD1 on 6 matching bases. Per germline, CDR1 SGHTA and CDR2 FQGTGA. The ends were cut back, 5 bases at V and 0 bases at J, with 12 bases in the middle. The CDR3 runs to 15 residues.

The CDR3, as DNA: TGTGCCAGCAGCCCCGGGACAGCTAATCAGCCCCAGCATTTT. Translation: CASSPGTANQPQHF. The rearrangement joins TRBV3-1 (or the pseudogene TRBV3-2) to TRBJ1-5, with 7 bases fitting TRBD1. Germline CDR1 and CDR2: LGHDT and YNNKEL (reference sequence). The CDR3 consists of 14 residues. The V and J ends lost 4 bases and 4 bases, in that order; junction bases with no gene match: 4.

The gene calls are TRBV13 and TRBJ2-7; a weak D match, TRBD2 (7 bases). The ends were cut back, 9 bases at V and 2 bases at J, with 17 bases in the middle. CDR3 length equals 14 residues. Germline-derived CDR1 and CDR2 are PRHDT and FYEKMQ (reference sequence). CDR3 residues: CASRRGGGAYEQYF. The CDR3 DNA is TGTGCCAGTAGAAGAGGGGGGGGCGCCTACGAGCAGTACTTC.

The chain is built from TRBV7-3 and TRBJ2-1; TRBD2 matches 8 bases. V was clipped by 1 base and J by 3 bases; unmatched bases: 11. The CDR3 length is 18 residues. Germline V gene data show CDR1 as SGHTA and CDR2 as FQGTGA. CDR3 in amino acids: CASSLRHGTSKVYNEQFF. The DNA for the CDR3 is TGTGCCAGCAGCTTAAGGCACGGGACTAGTAAGGTCTACAATGAGCAGTTCTTC.

The V call is TRBV7-8, the J call TRBJ2-1; 7 positions agree with TRBD2. Losses at the gene ends were 3 bases for V and 0 bases for J; bases not matched to a gene: 5. Germline lookup yields CDR1 SGHVS and CDR2 FQNEAQ. This CDR3 region has 16 residues. The CDR3 sequence: CASSLRGGSSYNEQFF. DNA of the CDR3: TGTGCCAGCAGCTTGCGCGGCGGGAGCTCCTACAATGAGCAGTTCTTC.

This clone was found a few times. V is TRBV7-6 and J is TRBJ1-3; 7 nucleotides line up with TRBD1. The CDR3 runs 17 residues. The trim removed 0 bases at V and 0 bases at J, leaving 5 bases unmatched. CDR1 and CDR2 (germline): SGHVS, FNYEAQ. CDR3 region: CASSLASGGSSGNTIYF. The CDR3 DNA is TGTGCCAGCAGCTTAGCCTCAGGGGGAAGCTCTGGAAACACCATATATTTT. Using reference TRBV7-6 and TRBJ1-3 for the parts outside the CDR3, the full variable domain is GAGVSQSPRYKVTKRGQDVALRCDPISGHVSLYWYRQALGQGPEFLTYFNYEAQQDKSGLPNDRFSAERPEGSISTLTIQRTEQRDSAMYRCASSLASGGSSGNTIYFGEGSWLTVV.

In this sample, this clone turned up a few times. This chain joins TRBV30 and TRBJ1-2; D unclear. Germline CDR1 reads GTSNPN; CDR2 reads SVGIG (reference sequence). The CDR3 sequence is 12 residues long. The V end was cut by 2 bases, the J end by 8 bases, with 12 bases between. CDR3 in amino acids: CAWSLQSGGYTF. In DNA, the CDR3 is TGTGCCTGGAGTTTACAATCGGGAGGCTACACCTTC.

The V gene is TRBV27, the J gene TRBJ2-1; 8 nucleotides align to TRBD2. The CDR3 runs to 15 residues. V shed 4 bases, J shed 4 bases, and the junction held 6 bases outside the gene matches. Germline CDR1 and CDR2: MNHEY and SMNVEV (reference sequence). This chain's CDR3 is CASSYSGDGYNEQFF. CDR3 coding DNA: TGTGCCAGCAGTTATAGCGGGGACGGATACAATGAGCAGTTCTTC.

The V call is TRBV5-4, the J call TRBJ2-2, with 14 bases matching TRBD2. From germline, CDR1 is SGHNT and CDR2 YYREEE (reference sequence). The CDR3 is 16 residues long. V shed 4 bases, J shed 4 bases, and the junction held 3 bases outside the gene matches. DNA of the CDR3: TGTGCCAGCAGCATGGGACTAGCGGGAGTCACCGGGGAGCTGTTTTTT. This translates into CASSMGLAGVTGELFF. Full variable domain (outside the CDR3, taken from reference TRBV5-4 and TRBJ2-2): ETGVTQSPTHLIKTRGQQVTLRCSSQSGHNTVSWYQQALGQGPQFIFQYYREEENGRGNFPPRFSGLQFPNYSSELNVNALELDDSALYLCASSMGLAGVTGELFFGEGSRLTVL.

J is TRBJ1-3 and V is TRBV4-3; unclear D gene. The germline V and J ends were trimmed by 1 base and 4 bases, with 5 bases remaining between them. Germline-derived CDR1 and CDR2 are LGHNA and YSLEER. CDR3 length equals 13 residues. CDR3: CASSQVEGNTIYF. As DNA, the CDR3 is TGCGCCAGCAGCCAAGTCGAGGGAAACACCATATATTTT.

The rearrangement joins TRBV6-5 to TRBJ2-5; D may be TRBD1 (6 bases). V was clipped by 5 bases and J by 7 bases, with 11 bases between them. Germline V gene sequence: CDR1 MNHEY, CDR2 SVGAGI. The CDR3 runs to 12 residues. CDR3 DNA: TGTGCCAGCAGTACCCTGACAGGGACCCAGTACTTC. It yields the protein CASSTLTGTQYF.

The chain recombines TRBV6-4 with TRBJ1-2, with TRBD1 matching 11 bases. The CDR3 loop spans 13 amino acids. Germline CDR1 and CDR2: MRHNA and SNTAGT. Unmatched junction bases numbered 2, after V lost 4 bases and J lost 7 bases. The CDR3 here is CASSGTGGVGYTF. CDR3 DNA sequence: TGTGCCAGCAGTGGGACAGGGGGCGTTGGCTACACCTTC.

The chain is built from TRBV5-1 and TRBJ1-1; D unresolved. CDR3 length: 15 residues. From germline, CDR1 is SGHRS and CDR2 YFSETQ. V gave up 2 bases and J gave up 5 bases, with 16 bases separating them. In DNA form, the CDR3 reads TGCGCCAGCAGCTTACGGGAGGGAGGAGAAACTGAAGCTTTCTTT. It yields the protein CASSLREGGETEAFF.

The chain links TRBV3-1 (or the pseudogene TRBV3-2) to TRBJ1-1, with D possibly TRBD1 on 5 matching bases. The CDR3 has 16 amino acids. Germline CDR1 and CDR2: LGHDT and YNNKEL (reference sequence). The V and J ends lost 1 base and 3 bases respectively, with 15 bases between them. The CDR3 loop is CASSQVVQGTDTEAFF. Here the CDR3 DNA reads TGTGCCAGCAGCCAAGTTGTCCAGGGAACGGACACTGAAGCTTTCTTT.

This clone was detected only once. Here the CDR3 DNA reads TGTGCCAGCAGTTTGTCGCTGGGAGGGGGTTTGTTTTTT. This codes for CASSLSLGGGLFF. The genes are TRBV28 and TRBJ2-2, with TRBD2 as a possible D gene (7 bases). CDR1 and CDR2 from the germline V gene are MDHEN and SYDVKM. Trimming stripped 3 bases from V and 15 bases from J, with 17 bases between. The CDR3 is 13 residues long.